This TCR beta chain is drawn from a study of OX40 agonist ivuxolimab in advanced cancers. This table comes from immunoSEQ multiplex PCR, and its TCRdb copy is limited to in-frame clones, with some not included. The sample has tens of thousands of clones; 90% are singletons. Whole-study findings and limits: Expanded clones tended on average to be more numerous among CD8+ T cells than CD4+. Normalized T-cell clonal expansion was also low in a subset of nonresponders.

With respect to this clone: Its antigen is not known.

Deletions cut 2 bases from V and 13 bases from J, with 12 bases between. CDR1 is MNHNS, CDR2 SASEGT, per germline. The CDR3 is 13 residues long. This chain uses TRBV6-1 with TRBJ1-6, with D perhaps matching TRBD1 (5 bases). The material sequenced was CD4+ or CD8+ T cells sorted from blood, taken in a trial of the OX40 agonist ivuxolimab. The TCR sequence derives from an adult with an advanced solid tumor such as melanoma, head and neck, liver or kidney cancer. CDR3 nucleotides: TGTGCCAGCAGTGAAACAGGTCGGATGCCCCTCCACTTT. Residues: CASSETGRMPLHF.